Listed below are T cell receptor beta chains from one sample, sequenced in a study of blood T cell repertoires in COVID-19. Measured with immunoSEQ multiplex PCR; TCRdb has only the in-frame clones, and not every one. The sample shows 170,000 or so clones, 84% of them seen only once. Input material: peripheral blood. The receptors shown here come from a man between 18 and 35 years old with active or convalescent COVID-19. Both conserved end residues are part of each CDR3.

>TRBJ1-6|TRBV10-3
CAISEGAGYNSPLHF
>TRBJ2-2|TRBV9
CASSSGLRTGELFF
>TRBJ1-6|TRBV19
CAAGRSSYNSPLHF
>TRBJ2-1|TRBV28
CASSLWRQGVSYNEQFF
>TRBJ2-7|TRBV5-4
CASSPTPGQSAWQYF
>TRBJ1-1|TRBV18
CASSPLGVTLNTEAFF
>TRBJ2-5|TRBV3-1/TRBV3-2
CASSRGLAGGETQYF
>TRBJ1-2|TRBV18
CASSPLRDRGRGDYGYTF
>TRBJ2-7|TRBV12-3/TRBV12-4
CASSSLAYEQYF
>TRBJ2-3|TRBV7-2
CASSIASGRAMGDTQYF
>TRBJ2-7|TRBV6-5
CASSWRERGYEQYF
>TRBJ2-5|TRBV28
CASREAGGLQETQYF
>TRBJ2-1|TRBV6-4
CASSDLGTSGMKFF
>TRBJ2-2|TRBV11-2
CASSSLAGGRRELFF
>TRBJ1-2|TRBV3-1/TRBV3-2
CASSHLATGVNYGYTF
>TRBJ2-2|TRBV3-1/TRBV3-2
CASSEGPSGGYPPNTGELFF
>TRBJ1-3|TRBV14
CASSQHSGNTIYF